This T cell receptor (beta chain) was captured by sequencing in a study of radiotherapy plus CTLA-4 blockade in lung cancer. This CDR3 comprises 13 residues. The V and J ends lost 1 base and 9 bases respectively, with 10 bases between them. Germline loops: CDR1 SEHNR, CDR2 FQNEAQ (reference sequence). As concerns this clone: Its target is not known.

Study findings and constraints: The best prediction of response reportedly came from early blood T cell clone dynamics, with interferon-beta. Blood-borne expansion of tumor-derived TCR clones followed radiotherapy plus ipilimumab.

TCRdb's copy holds only in-frame clones and misses some; the assay was immunoSEQ multiplex PCR. Among 25,000 to 35,000 clones listed, less than 85% were seen once. Those with chemo-refractory metastatic non-small-cell lung cancer were treated with focal radiation combined with CTLA-4 blockade using ipilimumab. The chain is built from TRBV7-9 and TRBJ2-1; D remains ambiguous. The sample consisted of peripheral blood, taken from a patient treated with radiotherapy plus ipilimumab. The origin of this receptor is a human donor with non-small cell lung cancer who had stable disease on radiotherapy plus ipilimumab. CDR3: CASSLDGNGEQFF. DNA for the CDR3: TGTGCCAGCAGCTTAGATGGCAACGGTGAGCAGTTCTTC. Combining the CDR3 with reference TRBV7-9 and TRBJ2-1 gives the whole variable domain DTGVSQNPRHKITKRGQNVTFRCDPISEHNRLYWYRQTLGQGPEFLTYFQNEAQLEKSRLLSDRFSAERPKGSFSTLEIQRTEQGDSAMYLCASSLDGNGEQFFGPGTRLTVL.